This entry is about one T cell receptor beta chain. The antigen remains undetermined. The data belong to a study of T cell responses to AZD1222 COVID-19 vaccine. Study results and limitations: Possibly, clonal diversity was underestimated; donors were largely white British and included more females. Only a handful of AZD1222 recipients tested seropositive at baseline.

The method was immunoSEQ multiplex PCR; TCRdb's version includes in-frame clones alone and lacks a portion of them. Among 150,000 to 200,000 clones, 94% were seen once, and the ten largest hold 0.64%. The CDR3 has 14 residues. Germline CDR1 KGHSH, CDR2 LQKENI. V lost 6 bases and J lost 5, with 16 bases in between. This sample comprised peripheral blood, obtained on day 0 of AZD1222 vaccination. This chain joins TRBV18 and TRBJ2-5; a weak D match, TRBD2 (5 bases). This TCR came from an adult in good health. CDR3 coding DNA: TGTGCCAGCTCCCGGGATGGGCCACCCGAGACCCAGTACTTC. Translated: CASSRDGPPETQYF. Combining the CDR3 with reference TRBV18 and TRBJ2-5 gives the whole variable domain NAGVMQNPRHLVRRRGQEARLRCSPMKGHSHVYWYRQLPEEGLKFMVYLQKENIIDESGMPKERFSAEFPKEGPSILRIQQVVRGDSAAYFCASSRDGPPETQYFGPGTRLLVL.